The 26 T cell receptor beta chains below come from one sample, sequenced in a study of post-analysis software for immune sequencing data. The authors incorporated unique molecular identifiers into the TCR beta cDNA libraries. In TCRdb, the PCR reads were re-called with MiXCR into one record per CDR3 protein. The table lists fewer than 850,000 distinct CDR3 sequences, about 32% of them singletons. These receptors lack a known antigen. Whole-study findings and limits: Patients showed TRBV5-6, TRBV5-1 and TRBV20-1 among roughly 5 TRBV segments more frequent than in controls.

Sequencing used blood. The receptors shown here come from a girl between 10 and 17 years old with multiple sclerosis.

This clonotype occurred a few times. The V and J genes are TRBV15 and TRBJ2-7; D might be TRBD1 (6 bases). Germline lookup yields CDR1 LNHNV and CDR2 YYDKDF (reference sequence). The CDR3 extends over 15 amino acids. Trimming took 3 bases from V and 1 from J, leaving 13 bases between them. The CDR3 loop is CATSSSRGDSYEQYF. CDR3 DNA sequence: TGTGCCACCAGCAGTTCCAGGGGCGATTCCTACGAGCAGTACTTC.

CDR3 nucleotide sequence: TGTGCCAGCAGACAGGCCGGAGGCAGCACAGATACGCAGTATTTT. This encodes CASRQAGGSTDTQYF. The chain employs TRBV6-5 and TRBJ2-3; D may match TRBD1 or TRBD2 (5 bases each). The CDR3 loop spans 15 amino acids. Deletions cut 6 bases from V and 0 bases from J, with 13 bases between. The germline CDR1 and CDR2 sequences are MNHEY and SVGAGI.

In the case of this clonotype: Germline and junction disagree at one end, which may indicate a read error. The rearrangement uses TRBV12-3 or TRBV12-4 and TRBJ2-3, with D possibly TRBD2 on 5 matching bases. There are 15 residues in the CDR3. The CDR3 DNA follows: TGTGCCAGCAGTTTGGCCCTACCTAGCACAGATGCGCAGTATTTT. Translating gives CASSLALPSTDAQYF.

This clonotype has a handful of counts. The chain joins TRBV20-1 to TRBJ2-1, with 12 positions matching TRBD2. J lost 4 bases, V lost 6 bases, and 19 bases had no gene match. The CDR3 length is 19 residues. Germline values: CDR1 DFQATT, CDR2 SNEGSKA (reference sequence). The CDR3 sequence: CSAKTRLAGDGRGYNEQFF. In DNA, the CDR3 is TGCAGTGCCAAAACAAGACTAGCGGGAGATGGACGTGGTTACAATGAGCAGTTCTTC.

In the case of this clonotype: The missing conserved phenylalanine or tryptophan at the end of this CDR3 makes a read error likely. The chain uses TRBV29-1 and TRBJ2-5, with TRBD1 matching over 8 bases. Losses at the gene ends were 0 bases for V and 2 bases for J; bases not matched to a gene: 5. The CDR3 spans 15 residues. Germline lookup yields CDR1 SQVTM and CDR2 ANQGSEA. CDR3 sequence: CSVEDRHRGQETQYL. DNA of the CDR3: TGCAGCGTTGAAGATCGACACAGGGGGCAAGAGACCCAGTACCTC.

J is TRBJ2-7 and V is TRBV20-1; D assignment may be TRBD1 or TRBD2 (5 bases each). Germline CDR1 reads DFQATT; CDR2 reads SNEGSKA (reference sequence). CDR3 size: 12 residues. V was cut by 1 base and J by 9 bases, with 13 bases left in between. Here the CDR3 DNA reads TGCAGTGCTAGAGTTCGGGTTGGGGGGCAGTACTTC. It translates to CSARVRVGGQYF.

This chain joins TRBV28 and TRBJ2-7; 8 bases are shared with TRBD1. CDR3 length: 15 residues. The V segment lost 6 bases and the J segment 4 bases; nucleotides outside the gene matches: 11. The V gene's germline CDR1 is MDHEN and CDR2 SYDVKM. CDR3 in DNA: TGTGCCAGCAGACCCCCAGCAGGGGGCTGGTACGAGCAGTACTTC. Protein sequence: CASRPPAGGWYEQYF.

With respect to this clonotype: A much larger clone lies a single base off, so this may be a read error. V gene TRBV20-1 combines with J gene TRBJ2-5, with D possibly TRBD1 on 6 matching bases. Germline CDR1 and CDR2: DFQATT and SNEGSKA (reference sequence). This CDR3 is 14 amino acids long. Written as DNA, the CDR3 is TGCAGTGCTAGCCCCACAGGGCCCCAAGAGGCCCAGTACTTC. Its protein product is CSASPTGPQEAQYF.

The genes are TRBV9 and TRBJ1-1; D gene unclear. V was trimmed by 1 base and J by 0 bases, leaving 7 bases between them. Per the germline V gene, CDR1 is SGDLS and CDR2 is YYNGEE. The CDR3 length is 14 residues. The chain's CDR3 is CASSVQPLNTEAFF. The CDR3 nucleotides are TGTGCCAGCAGCGTACAGCCATTGAACACTGAAGCTTTCTTT.

The chain employs TRBV20-1 and TRBJ2-1, with 11 bases identical to TRBD2. V shed 5 bases and J 9 bases; nucleotides not matched to a gene: 12. Germline V gene lookup returns CDR1 DFQATT and CDR2 SNEGSKA (reference sequence). This CDR3 spans 15 amino acids. CDR3 sequence: CSAVLSGRGRSEQFF. CDR3 nucleotides: TGCAGTGCTGTACTTAGCGGGAGGGGGCGCAGTGAGCAGTTCTTC.

This chain links TRBV2 with TRBJ2-1, with D maybe TRBD2 (7 bases). V was shortened by 5 bases and J by 4 bases, with 15 bases between the two germline ends. Germline V gene data show CDR1 as SNHLY and CDR2 as FYNNEI. The CDR3 loop spans 15 amino acids. The CDR3 loop reads CASSPIGGGYNEQFF. DNA of the CDR3: TGTGCCAGCAGTCCAATAGGGGGGGGTTACAATGAGCAGTTCTTC.

V usage is TRBV11-3 and J usage is TRBJ2-5; D call uncertain. Germline lookup yields CDR1 SGHNT and CDR2 YENEEA. Trimming cost V 1 base and J 4 bases, with 7 bases left between them. The CDR3 runs to 13 residues. The CDR3, as DNA: TGTGCCAGCAGCTTAGTCGACGGAGAGACCCAGTACTTC. Amino acids: CASSLVDGETQYF. Variable domain in full (rest from reference TRBV11-3 and TRBJ2-5): EAGVVQSPRYKIIEKKQPVAFWCNPISGHNTLYWYLQNLGQGPELLIRYENEEAVDDSQLPKDRFSAERLKGVDSTLKIQPAELGDSAVYLCASSLVDGETQYFGPGTRLLVL.

The chain joins TRBV11-2 to TRBJ2-5; D is perhaps TRBD1 (6 bases). The J call may be in error: the DNA end matches TRBJ2-7 better. This CDR3 has 15 residues. Germline V gene lookup returns CDR1 SGHAT and CDR2 FQNNGV. DNA of the CDR3: TGTGCCAGCAGTTTCAGGGGCGGCAGGGGAAACGAGCAGTACTTC. Translating it yields CASSFRGGRGNEQYF.

This clonotype was found a few times. The chain uses TRBV5-1 and TRBJ1-2, with D possibly matching TRBD1 (5 bases). The CDR3 runs to 15 residues. Trimming left V 4 bases short and J 5 bases short, with 18 bases between. Germline CDR1 SGHRS, CDR2 YFSETQ. In nucleotides, the CDR3 is TGCGCCAGCAGCAGGGACGGAAAGGCCTCTTATGGCTACACCTTC. It encodes CASSRDGKASYGYTF.

This clonotype was recorded once. The chain has TRBV2 and TRBJ2-3; perhaps TRBD2 as D (6 bases). CDR1 is SNHLY, CDR2 FYNNEI, per germline. The V end lost 7 bases, the J end lost 0 bases, and 11 bases lay between the germline ends. The length of the CDR3 is 14 residues. CDR3 region: CASKEGLSTDTQYF. CDR3 nucleotides: TGTGCCAGCAAGGAGGGCCTTAGCACAGATACGCAGTATTTT.

The V and J genes are TRBV20-1 and TRBJ1-2, with TRBD1 as a possible D gene (5 bases). In germline, CDR1 is DFQATT, CDR2 SNEGSKA (reference sequence). V was trimmed by 4 bases and J by 3 bases, leaving 12 bases between them. The CDR3 totals 13 residues. This CDR3 is CSATTGTYYGYTF. The CDR3 coding sequence is TGCAGTGCTACCACCGGGACCTACTATGGCTACACCTTC.

The chain joins TRBV7-2 to TRBJ2-7, with TRBD2 matching over 9 bases. This CDR3 contains 15 residues. With 5 bases clipped from V and 3 bases from J, the junction kept 8 bases outside the gene matches. CDR1 SGHTA and CDR2 FQGNSA come from the germline V gene. CDR3 coding DNA: TGTGCCAGCAGCCAGTGGTCTAGCGGGGACTACGAGCAGTACTTC. As protein: CASSQWSSGDYEQYF. The whole variable domain, filled in from reference TRBV7-2 and TRBJ2-7, reads GAGVSQSPSNKVTEKGKDVELRCDPISGHTALYWYRQSLGQGLEFLIYFQGNSAPDKSGLPSDRFSAERTGGSVSTLTIQRTQQEDSAVYLCASSQWSSGDYEQYFGPGTRLTVT.

This clonotype has ten or more counts. This chain uses TRBV5-1 with TRBJ2-4; 8 bases agree with TRBD1. Germline loops: CDR1 SGHRS, CDR2 YFSETQ. The CDR3 covers 14 residues. V dropped 3 bases and J dropped 5; count of bases not matched to a gene: 4. As DNA, the CDR3 is TGCGCCAGCAGCTCCGGGACAGGTCAAAACATTCAGTACTTC. Encoded protein: CASSSGTGQNIQYF.

V and J are TRBV5-1 and TRBJ2-7; 9 nucleotides agree with TRBD2. CDR3 length: 16 amino acids. Germline loops: CDR1 SGHRS, CDR2 YFSETQ. V lost 0 bases and J lost 2; bases outside the gene matches: 6. The CDR3 loop is CASSLASASGTYEQYF. Here the CDR3 DNA reads TGCGCCAGCAGCTTGGCGTCGGCTAGCGGGACCTACGAGCAGTACTTC.

In its sample, this clonotype was seen a few times. The chain is built from TRBV12-3 or TRBV12-4 and TRBJ1-2, with a tentative D call TRBD1 (5 bases). V lost 5 bases and J lost 8, with 21 bases in between. This CDR3 comprises 15 residues. CDR3 residues: CASSQFDSKTRGYTF. The CDR3 DNA follows: TGTGCCAGCAGTCAATTCGACAGCAAGACGCGGGGCTACACCTTC.

The rearrangement uses TRBV7-2 and TRBJ1-4; 11 positions match TRBD1. The CDR3 covers 18 residues. V trimming: 0 bases; J trimming: 8 bases; junction bases outside the gene matches: 11. Germline values: CDR1 SGHTA, CDR2 FQGNSA. CDR3 protein: CASSLAAGQGVFFEKLFF. In DNA form, the CDR3 reads TGTGCCAGCAGCTTAGCGGCGGGACAGGGGGTTTTCTTCGAAAAACTGTTTTTT.

This clonotype was recorded at least ten times. The CDR3 DNA reads TGTGCCAGCAGCTATAGCGGGAGAAGCTCCTACGAGCAGTACTTC. Translation gives CASSYSGRSSYEQYF. The chain carries TRBV6-6 and TRBJ2-7, with TRBD2 identical over 9 bases. CDR3 length equals 15 residues. Germline lookup yields CDR1 MNHNY and CDR2 SVGAGI (reference sequence). V shed 6 bases and J 0 bases; nucleotides not matched to a gene: 6.

The chain links TRBV14 to TRBJ1-1; 7 positions agree with TRBD1. The CDR3 loop spans 15 amino acids. After removal of 1 base from V and 5 bases from J, the junction contained 7 bases not matched to a gene. CDR1 and CDR2 from the germline V gene are SGHDN and FVKESK. CDR3 amino acids: CASSQGETGKTEAFF. CDR3 in DNA: TGTGCCAGCAGCCAAGGTGAGACAGGGAAGACTGAAGCTTTCTTT.

This clonotype came up a few times. V is TRBV29-1 and J is TRBJ2-1; maybe TRBD1 (6 bases). This CDR3 has 13 amino acids. The germline CDR1 and CDR2 sequences are SQVTM and ANQGSEA. In nucleotides, the CDR3 is TGCAGTGCTCAAGGGGGCTCCTACAATGAGCAGTTCTTC. Translating gives CSAQGGSYNEQFF.

The rearrangement uses TRBV7-2 and TRBJ2-7, with TRBD2 as a possible D gene (6 bases). In germline, CDR1 is SGHTA, CDR2 FQGNSA. The V gene lost 4 bases and the J gene lost 0 bases, with 10 bases spanning the gap. The length of the CDR3 is 14 residues. The CDR3, as DNA: TGTGCCAGCAGCTATGGGAGGATCTCCTACGAGCAGTACTTC. This codes for CASSYGRISYEQYF.

This clonotype was seen repeatedly, ten times or more. The gene calls are TRBV10-3 and TRBJ1-2, with 9 positions matching TRBD1. The CDR3 totals 16 residues. CDR1 is ENHRY and CDR2 is SYGVKD in the germline V gene. J gave up 6 bases and V 3 bases, and 11 bases lay outside the gene matches. The CDR3 loop is CAISDPGPDRGNGYTF. The CDR3 nucleotides read TGTGCCATCAGTGACCCAGGCCCTGACAGGGGGAATGGCTACACCTTC.